This is a list of T cell receptor beta chains from one sample in a study of a mutant IDH1 vaccine in newly diagnosed glioma. The method was immunoSEQ multiplex PCR; TCRdb's version includes in-frame clones alone and lacks a portion of them. This table holds 50,000 to 65,000 clones, 70% to 90% found once. What these receptors recognize is not known. The input for sequencing was PBMCs, taken from a glioma patient whose treatment included an IDH1 peptide vaccine. Receptors originate from a man younger than 40 with glioma. CDR3s include the opening cysteine and the closing phenylalanine or tryptophan. A D gene is named only where the DNA matches it firmly. Clone size, where shown, is once, few, many, or a class for clones that have expanded.

D gene	clone size	V gene	J gene	CDR3 length	CDR3 DNA	CDR3 protein
NA	NA	TRBV27	TRBJ2-1	14	TGTGCCAGCAGTCAGGGTTTGGTTCACAATGAGCAGTTCTTC	CASSQGLVHNEQFF
TRBD2	NA	TRBV5-1	TRBJ2-5	13	TGCGCCAGCAGCTCCCGGGAGGGAGAGACCCAGTACTTC	CASSSREGETQYF
NA	NA	TRBV19	TRBJ2-7	17	TGTGCCAGTAGTCCGACTCCCATGGGACTGGCGTGGGGCGAGCAGTACTTC	CASSPTPMGLAWGEQYF
TRBD1	NA	TRBV18	TRBJ2-7	15	TGTGCCAGCTCACCAATCCCGACAGGGGGGTACGAGCAGTACTTC	CASSPIPTGGYEQYF
NA	NA	TRBV6-1	TRBJ1-2	14	TGTGCCAGCAGTGAGTCCAGGGCGAACTATGGCTACACCTTC	CASSESRANYGYTF
NA	NA	TRBV7-6	TRBJ2-7	13	TGTGCCAGCAGCCTGGACGGTTACTACGAGCAGTACTTC	CASSLDGYYEQYF
NA	few	TRBV5-1	TRBJ1-1	15	TGCGCCAGCAGCGGAGGACGGGTCGAGAACACTGAAGCTTTCTTT	CASSGGRVENTEAFF
NA	NA	TRBV2	TRBJ1-5	14	TGTGCCAGCAGTGCCAGAATTAGCAATCAGCCCCAGCATTTT	CASSARISNQPQHF
TRBD1	NA	TRBV7-2	TRBJ2-1	15	TGTGCCAGCAGCTTAACGCGGACAGGGCTTGTTGAGCAGTTCTTC	CASSLTRTGLVEQFF
NA	NA	TRBV18	TRBJ1-2	15	TGTGCCAGCTCACCCGGGACCCACAGGACTAATGGCTACACCTTC	CASSPGTHRTNGYTF
NA	NA	TRBV19	TRBJ1-1	14	TGTGCCAGTAGTATGTGGGTAGTCAGCACTGAAGCTTTCTTT	CASSMWVVSTEAFF
TRBD1	NA	TRBV7-9	TRBJ1-5	16	TGTGCCAGCAGCTTAGTAGGACAGGGTGGCAATCAGCCCCAGCATTTT	CASSLVGQGGNQPQHF
NA	NA	TRBV5-1	TRBJ1-4	15	TGCGCCAGCAGCTTGGGGGCCATCCCTAATGAAAAACTGTTTTTT	CASSLGAIPNEKLFF
NA	NA	TRBV7-9	TRBJ1-2	13	TGTGCCAGCAGCTACTGGGGCGACTATGGCTACACCTTC	CASSYWGDYGYTF
NA	NA	TRBV6-6	TRBJ1-1	15	TGTGCCAGCTTGATGGGGAAGCGGGGGAACACTGAAGCTTTCTTT	CASLMGKRGNTEAFF
TRBD1	NA	TRBV18	TRBJ2-7	16	TGTGCCAGCTCACCATATCCGGGGACAGGAAGGAACGAGCAGTACTTC	CASSPYPGTGRNEQYF
NA	NA	TRBV19	TRBJ2-5	18	TGTGCCAGTAGTCTACAGATCGTTGGCACAGGGTTTAAAGAGACCCAGTACTTC	CASSLQIVGTGFKETQYF
NA	NA	TRBV6-1	TRBJ2-6	15	TGTGCCAGCAGGAAAGGGGGGTCTGGGGCCAACGTCCTGACTTTC	CASRKGGSGANVLTF
TRBD2	once	TRBV9	TRBJ2-5	13	TGTGCCAGCAGCGTAGGGCGGGGGGAGACCCAGTACTTC	CASSVGRGETQYF
NA	NA	TRBV7-6	TRBJ2-6	17	TGTGCCAGCAGCTTAGAACCTAGCTCGTCTGGGGCCAACGTCCTGACTTTC	CASSLEPSSSGANVLTF
TRBD2	few	TRBV5-1	TRBJ2-5	19	TGCGCCAGCAGCTTGTCGGGGCTAGCGGGGGGGCCGGGCTCCGAGACCCAGTACTTC	CASSLSGLAGGPGSETQYF
TRBD1	NA	TRBV25-1	TRBJ2-5	15	TGTGCCAGCAGTTTGGGACAGGGACGGGGAGAGACCCAGTACTTC	CASSLGQGRGETQYF
NA	NA	TRBV11-2	TRBJ1-2	13	TGTGCCAGCAGCGTGGACAGAGATTATGGCTACACCTTC	CASSVDRDYGYTF
NA	NA	TRBV12-2	TRBJ1-5	17	TGTGCAAGTCGCTTATGCACAGGGGGCTTCTATACGCAGCCCCAGCATTTT	CASRLCTGGFYTQPQHF
NA	NA	TRBV15	TRBJ2-5	15	TGTGCCACCAGCAGAGGGGCCAGCTACCAAGAGACCCAGTACTTC	CATSRGASYQETQYF
NA	NA	TRBV11-2	TRBJ2-2	16	TGTGCCAGCAGCCCGGATGGGGGATGGGACACCGGGGAGCTGTTTTTT	CASSPDGGWDTGELFF
NA	NA	TRBV11-2	TRBJ1-2	12	TGTGCCAGCAGCTTAGGAGTTTCTGGCTACACCTTC	CASSLGVSGYTF
TRBD1	NA	TRBV10-1	TRBJ2-7	14	TGCGCCACCGGAGGGCCAGGGGGCTCTTACGAGCAGTACTTC	CATGGPGGSYEQYF
NA	NA	TRBV6-1	TRBJ2-7	15	TGTGCCAGCAGCACTGACAGGCCAACCTACTACGAGCAGTACTTC	CASSTDRPTYYEQYF
TRBD2	NA	TRBV7-6	TRBJ2-1	17	TGTGCCAGCAGCCCAGTGGGAGGTAGCGGGGGGGCCTTTGAGCAGTTCTTC	CASSPVGGSGGAFEQFF
NA	few	TRBV4-2	TRBJ1-6	14	TGTGCCAGCAGCCAAGTAACAGGGAGATCACCCCTCCACTTT	CASSQVTGRSPLHF
NA	NA	TRBV11-2	TRBJ2-2	18	TGTGCCAGCAGCTTAGCCTCGGGGGCAAATCGGGATGGCGGGGAGCTGTTTTTT	CASSLASGANRDGGELFF
TRBD2	NA	TRBV5-1	TRBJ2-1	15	TGCGCCAGCAGCTCCGTAGCGGGAAGCTACAATGAGCAGTTCTTC	CASSSVAGSYNEQFF
NA	NA	TRBV15	TRBJ2-7	14	TGTGCCACCAGCAGAGACAGGGTCAACGACGAGCAGTACTTC	CATSRDRVNDEQYF
NA	NA	TRBV10-2	TRBJ1-2	13	TGCGCCAGCAGTGACACGAGCAGCTATGGCTACACCTTC	CASSDTSSYGYTF
NA	NA	TRBV19	TRBJ1-5	17	TGTGCCAGTAGTATTTTAACAGGGAATGGTCCCCTTTGGCCCCAGCATTTT	CASSILTGNGPLWPQHF
TRBD2	NA	TRBV2	TRBJ2-1	15	TGTGCCAGCAGGACTAGCGGACAGCACTCCAATGAGCAGTTCTTC	CASRTSGQHSNEQFF
NA	NA	TRBV7-9	TRBJ2-4	17	TGTGCCAGCAGCTTAGATTCCGGGGTTCTAGCCAAAAACATTCAGTACTTC	CASSLDSGVLAKNIQYF
NA	NA	TRBV2	TRBJ1-2	13	TGTGCCAGCACCCACTCCCCTAACTATGGCTACACCTTC	CASTHSPNYGYTF
NA	NA	TRBV19	TRBJ1-5	17	TGTGCCAGTAGTATGAGCGTCCGGCGTTATAGCAATCAGCCCCAGCATTTT	CASSMSVRRYSNQPQHF
NA	NA	TRBV7-9	TRBJ1-1	14	TGTGCCAGCAGCTTACAGACAGTCTACACTGAAGCTTTCTTT	CASSLQTVYTEAFF
TRBD1	NA	TRBV19	TRBJ2-2	18	TGTGCCAGTAGTAATGGGACAGGGAGGTTCGGGGACACCGGGGAGCTGTTTTTT	CASSNGTGRFGDTGELFF
NA	NA	TRBV4-1	TRBJ1-2	16	TGCGCCAGCAGCCAGCTAAACCGGGACAAGGCCTATGGCTACACCTTC	CASSQLNRDKAYGYTF